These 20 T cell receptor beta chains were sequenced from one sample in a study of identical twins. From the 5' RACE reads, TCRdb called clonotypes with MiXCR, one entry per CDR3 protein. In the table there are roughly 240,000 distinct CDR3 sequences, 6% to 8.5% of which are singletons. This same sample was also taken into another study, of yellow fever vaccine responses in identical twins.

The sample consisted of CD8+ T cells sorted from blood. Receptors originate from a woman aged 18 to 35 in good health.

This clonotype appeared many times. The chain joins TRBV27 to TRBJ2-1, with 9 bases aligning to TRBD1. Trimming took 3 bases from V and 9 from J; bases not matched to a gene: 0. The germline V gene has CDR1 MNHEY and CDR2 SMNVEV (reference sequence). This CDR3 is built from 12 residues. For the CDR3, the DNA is TGTGCCAGCAGTTTGACAGGGGGTGAGCAGTTCTTC. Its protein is CASSLTGGEQFF.

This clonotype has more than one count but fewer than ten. CDR3 in DNA: TGTGCCAGCAGTTACGACGGGCACTCTGGAAACACCATATATTTT. Translation gives CASSYDGHSGNTIYF. V and J are TRBV6-5 and TRBJ1-3; no clear D. Trimming pared 2 bases from V and 0 bases from J, leaving 8 bases between. The germline CDR1 and CDR2 sequences are MNHEY and SVGAGI. This CDR3 is 15 amino acids long.

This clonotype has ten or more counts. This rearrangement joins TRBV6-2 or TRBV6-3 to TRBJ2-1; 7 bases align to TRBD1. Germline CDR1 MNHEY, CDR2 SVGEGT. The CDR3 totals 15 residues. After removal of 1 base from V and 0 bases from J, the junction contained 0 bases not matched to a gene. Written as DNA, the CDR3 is TGTGCCAGCAGTTACTACAGGGGCTCCTACAATGAGCAGTTCTTC. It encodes CASSYYRGSYNEQFF.

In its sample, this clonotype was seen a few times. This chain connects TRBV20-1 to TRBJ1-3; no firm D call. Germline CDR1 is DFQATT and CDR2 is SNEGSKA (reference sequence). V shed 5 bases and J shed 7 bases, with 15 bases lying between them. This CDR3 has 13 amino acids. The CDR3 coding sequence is TGCAGTGCTGCACCAGGCTCTTGGAACACCATATATTTT. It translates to CSAAPGSWNTIYF.

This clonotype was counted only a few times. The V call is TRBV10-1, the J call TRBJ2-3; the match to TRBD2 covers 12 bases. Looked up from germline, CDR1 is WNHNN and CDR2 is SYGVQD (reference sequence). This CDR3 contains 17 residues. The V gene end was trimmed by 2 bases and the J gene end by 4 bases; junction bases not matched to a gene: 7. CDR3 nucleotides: TGCGCCAGCAGTGAGCCGACTAGCGGGGGAATCGCAGATACGCAGTATTTT. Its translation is CASSEPTSGGIADTQYF.

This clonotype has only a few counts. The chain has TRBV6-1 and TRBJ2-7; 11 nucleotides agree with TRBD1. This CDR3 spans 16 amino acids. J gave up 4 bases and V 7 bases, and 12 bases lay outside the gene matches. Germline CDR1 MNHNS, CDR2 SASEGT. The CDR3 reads CASIYLGQGVDYEQYF. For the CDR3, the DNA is TGTGCCAGCATATATCTGGGACAGGGGGTAGATTACGAGCAGTACTTC.

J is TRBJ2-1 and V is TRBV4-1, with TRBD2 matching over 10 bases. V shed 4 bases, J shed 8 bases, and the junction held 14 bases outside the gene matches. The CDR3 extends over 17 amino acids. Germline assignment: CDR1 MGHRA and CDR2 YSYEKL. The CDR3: CASSPRQASGSSDEQFF. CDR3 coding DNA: TGCGCCAGCAGCCCGCGACAGGCTAGCGGGAGTTCGGATGAGCAGTTCTTC.

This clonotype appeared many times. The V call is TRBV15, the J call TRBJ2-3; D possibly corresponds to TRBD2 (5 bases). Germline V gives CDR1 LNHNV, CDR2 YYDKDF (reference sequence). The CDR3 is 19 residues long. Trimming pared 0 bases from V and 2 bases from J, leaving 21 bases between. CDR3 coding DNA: TGTGCCACCAGCAGAGATCTCGGGAATTACCGGGGTTACACAGATACGCAGTATTTT. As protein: CATSRDLGNYRGYTDTQYF.

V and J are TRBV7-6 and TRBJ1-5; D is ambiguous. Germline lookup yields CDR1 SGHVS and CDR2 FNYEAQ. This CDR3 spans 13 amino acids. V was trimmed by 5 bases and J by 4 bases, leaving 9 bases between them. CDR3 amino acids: CASSEDLNQPQHF. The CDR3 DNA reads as TGTGCCAGCAGCGAAGACCTAAATCAGCCCCAGCATTTT.

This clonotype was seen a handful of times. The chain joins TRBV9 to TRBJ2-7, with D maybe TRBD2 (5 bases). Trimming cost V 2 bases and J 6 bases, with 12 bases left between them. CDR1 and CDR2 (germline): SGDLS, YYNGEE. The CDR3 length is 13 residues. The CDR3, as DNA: TGTGCCAGCAGCGTTGATAGAGGGTCCGAGCAGTACTTC. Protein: CASSVDRGSEQYF. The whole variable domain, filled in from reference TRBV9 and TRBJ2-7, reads DSGVTQTPKHLITATGQRVTLRCSPRSGDLSVYWYQQSLDQGLQFLIQYYNGEERAKGNILERFSAQQFPDLHSELNLSSLELGDSALYFCASSVDRGSEQYFGPGTRLTVT.

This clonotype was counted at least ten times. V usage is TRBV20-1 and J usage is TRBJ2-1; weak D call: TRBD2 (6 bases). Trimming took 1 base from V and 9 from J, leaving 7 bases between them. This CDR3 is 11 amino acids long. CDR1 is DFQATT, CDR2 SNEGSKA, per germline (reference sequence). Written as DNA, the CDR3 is TGCAGTGCTAGAGGGGGGGTTGAGCAGTTCTTC. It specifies CSARGGVEQFF.

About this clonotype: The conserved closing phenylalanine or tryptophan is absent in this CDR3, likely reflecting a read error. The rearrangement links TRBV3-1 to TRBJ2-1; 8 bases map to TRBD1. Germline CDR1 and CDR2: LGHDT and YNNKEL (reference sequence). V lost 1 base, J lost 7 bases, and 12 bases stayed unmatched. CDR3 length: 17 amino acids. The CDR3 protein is CASSQARGGTGTNEQFY. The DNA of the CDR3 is TGTGCCAGCAGCCAAGCAAGGGGTGGGACAGGTACAAATGAGCAGTTCTAC.

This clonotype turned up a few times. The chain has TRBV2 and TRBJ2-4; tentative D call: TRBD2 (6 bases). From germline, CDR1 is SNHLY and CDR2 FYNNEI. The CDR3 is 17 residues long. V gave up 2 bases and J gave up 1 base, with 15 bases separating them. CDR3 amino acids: CASSEWGWRVAKNIQYF. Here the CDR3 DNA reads TGTGCCAGCAGTGAATGGGGGTGGAGGGTTGCCAAAAACATTCAGTACTTC.

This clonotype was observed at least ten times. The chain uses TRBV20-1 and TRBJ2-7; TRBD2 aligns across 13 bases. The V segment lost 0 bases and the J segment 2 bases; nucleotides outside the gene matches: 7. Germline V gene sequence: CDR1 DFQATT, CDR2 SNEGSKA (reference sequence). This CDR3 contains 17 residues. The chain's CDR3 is CSARDTSGRVDPYEQYF. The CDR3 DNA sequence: TGCAGTGCTAGAGATACTAGCGGGAGGGTCGACCCCTACGAGCAGTACTTC.

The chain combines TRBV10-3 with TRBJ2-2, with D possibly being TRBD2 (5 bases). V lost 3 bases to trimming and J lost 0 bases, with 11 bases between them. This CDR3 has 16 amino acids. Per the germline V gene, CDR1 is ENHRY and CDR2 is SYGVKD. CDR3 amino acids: CAISEQRLTNTGELFF. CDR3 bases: TGTGCCATCAGTGAACAGCGGCTGACGAACACCGGGGAGCTGTTTTTT.

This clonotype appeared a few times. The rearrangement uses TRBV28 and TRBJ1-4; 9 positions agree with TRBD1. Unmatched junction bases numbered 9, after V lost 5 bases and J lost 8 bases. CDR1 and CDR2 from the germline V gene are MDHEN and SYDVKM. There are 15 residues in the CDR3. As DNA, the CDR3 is TGTGCCAGCAGTCCCCCGGGACAGGGAGTGGAAAAACTGTTTTTT. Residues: CASSPPGQGVEKLFF.

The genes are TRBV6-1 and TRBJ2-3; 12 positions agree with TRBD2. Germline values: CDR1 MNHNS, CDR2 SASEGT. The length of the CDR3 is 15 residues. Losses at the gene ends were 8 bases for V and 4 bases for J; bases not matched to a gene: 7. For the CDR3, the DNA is TGTGCCAGCGCCGGACTAGCGGGATCTGCAGATACGCAGTATTTT. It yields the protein CASAGLAGSADTQYF.

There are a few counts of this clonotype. CDR3 amino acids: CATSRDRGGAADTQYF. In DNA, the CDR3 is TGTGCCACCAGCAGAGATAGAGGGGGGGCAGCGGATACGCAGTATTTT. V is TRBV15 and J is TRBJ2-3; D might be TRBD2 (7 bases). The CDR3 length is 16 residues. V was pared by 0 bases and J by 6 bases, with 16 bases between. CDR1 and CDR2 from the germline V gene are LNHNV and YYDKDF (reference sequence).

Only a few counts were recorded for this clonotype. The CDR3 coding sequence is TGTGCCAGCAGTTACGGCAGGGTGGGCTACGAGCAGTACTTC. This translates into CASSYGRVGYEQYF. V usage is TRBV6-5 and J usage is TRBJ2-7; D may be TRBD1 (5 bases). The V gene's germline CDR1 is MNHEY and CDR2 SVGAGI. The CDR3 has 14 residues. With 2 bases removed from V and 3 bases from J, the gap between germline ends came to 11 bases.

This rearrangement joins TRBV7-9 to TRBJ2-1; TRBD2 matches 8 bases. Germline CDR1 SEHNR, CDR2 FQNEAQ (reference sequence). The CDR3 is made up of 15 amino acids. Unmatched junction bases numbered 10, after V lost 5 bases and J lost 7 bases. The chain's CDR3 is CASSPGLGSTNEQFF. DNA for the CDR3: TGTGCCAGCAGCCCGGGACTAGGGAGTACAAATGAGCAGTTCTTC.